This record concerns one TCR beta chain sequence. Its antigen is currently unknown. TCRdb keeps only in-frame clones here, not all; method: immunoSEQ multiplex PCR. The table includes over 200,000 clones, approximately 86% detected once. The record originates from a study of cytomegalovirus exposure and HLA in healthy donors. Findings and caveats of the study: According to a subsequent analysis, TCR clusters from the first cohort were inclined to appear together in the roughly 120 validation repertoires.

V dropped 3 bases and J dropped 2 bases, with 8 bases sitting between them. CDR3 length equals 13 residues. Germline V gene lookup returns CDR1 SGHNT and CDR2 YYREEE (reference sequence). The donors were part of the validation cohort, which consisted of under 150 subjects and was separate from the first cohort of roughly 620 subjects. The sequencing sample was made of PBMCs. The chain recombines TRBV5-4 with TRBJ1-1; D gene uncertain. This TCR was sampled from a woman younger than 35 in good health and CMV-seronegative. CDR3 residues: CASSSDLNTEAFF. CDR3 nucleotides: TGTGCCAGCAGCTCGGACTTAAACACTGAAGCTTTCTTT.